This TCR beta chain was profiled in a study of shared clonotypes between healthy human individuals. TCRdb's copy holds only in-frame clones and misses some; the assay was immunoSEQ multiplex PCR. Among approximately 480,000 clones listed, over 60% were seen once. The CDR3 has 14 amino acids. V dropped 2 bases and J dropped 7; count of bases not matched to a gene: 6. Germline V gene sequence: CDR1 SGHTS, CDR2 YDEGEE. HIV-negative, healthy adults without recent acute infections or vaccinations were the donors. The genes are TRBV5-8 and TRBJ2-5; 9 bases are shared with TRBD2. This receptor was obtained from a woman in her forties in good health. Some clones in this sample may be carry-over from other donors' samples. The sample consisted of PBMCs. CDR3 DNA: TGTGCCAGCAGCTTAGGGTCAGCGGGAGGGACCCAGTACTTC. This sequence encodes CASSLGSAGGTQYF.